This TCR beta chain is from a study of blood T cell repertoires in COVID-19. Study overall: The samples span acute and convalescent COVID-19 from the United States, Italy and Spain. PBMCs, B-cell-depleted T cells, or T cells were the source of the cDNA or gDNA that made up the material.

Study processing details: The authors estimated nucleated cell counts from reference gene primer amplification. Assay used: immunoSEQ multiplex PCR; TCRdb lists only in-frame clones, some missing. That table gives V, J and clone size, and the DNA gave D and trimming. The sample includes 110,000 to 150,000 clones, approximately 90% of them seen just once. Looked up from germline, CDR1 is SGHNT and CDR2 is YYREEE (reference sequence). The CDR3 is 17 residues long. Trimming removed 4 bases from V and 1 base from J; junction bases left unmatched: 7. The V call is TRBV5-4, the J call TRBJ2-3, with 12 bases lining up with TRBD2. Sequencing was carried out using peripheral blood. The sequence came from a woman aged 55-75 years with active COVID-19. CDR3 nucleotides: TGTGCCAGCAGCCGGACTAGCGGGAATAGTCGCACAGATACGCAGTATTTT. It yields the protein CASSRTSGNSRTDTQYF.